A single T cell receptor (beta chain) is shown here with its context. The antigen is undetermined. These data belong to a study of T cells in Graves' hyperthyroidism and ophthalmopathy. Study outcomes and limitations: Classification by a 13 V-J model distinguished ophthalmopathy from stable hyperthyroidism.

Amplification of TCR beta CDR3 regions was performed using RNA transcripts as template. The study used the HTBI primer set for a first-round RT-PCR of the TCR CDR3. Each CDR3 protein gets one entry after TCRdb re-called the multiplex PCR reads with MiXCR. The table has hundreds of thousands of distinct CDR3 sequences, just under 45% seen once. The CDR3 sequence is 16 residues long. Per germline, CDR1 LNHDA and CDR2 SQIVND (reference sequence). Trimming stripped 7 bases from V and 0 bases from J, with 15 bases between. The sample consisted of peripheral blood or thyroid tissue (not recorded which). The receptor's source is an adult man with Graves' disease, either hyperthyroidism or ophthalmopathy (not recorded which). This chain connects TRBV19 to TRBJ2-2; D gene ambiguous. This CDR3 is CASTAYGPSNTGELFF. The CDR3 DNA sequence: TGTGCCAGTACAGCTTACGGCCCGTCGAACACCGGGGAGCTGTTTTTT.